This TCR beta chain was sequenced in a study of post-analysis software for immune sequencing data. Findings and caveats of the study: Patients had higher frequencies than controls of about 5 TRBV segments, including TRBV5-6, TRBV5-1 and TRBV20-1.

The germline gives CDR1 SNHLY, CDR2 FYNNEI. The CDR3 is 22 residues long. After removal of 4 bases from V and 3 bases from J, the junction contained 25 bases not matched to a gene. TCR beta cDNA libraries included unique molecular identifiers. TCRdb reprocessed the PCR reads with MiXCR, giving one entry per CDR3 protein. This repertoire shows roughly 800,000 distinct CDR3 sequences, around 50% found once; its top ten account for approximately 4.5%. In regard to this clonotype: Its specificity is unknown.

Sequenced input: blood. The rearrangement uses TRBV2 and TRBJ2-1; TRBD2 aligns across 9 bases. The clonotype originates from a girl between 10 and 17 years old with multiple sclerosis. DNA for the CDR3: TGTGCCAGCAGTGCCCCTTTCTACAGGGGCCTAGCGGGGAGGACTCTCTACAATGAGCAGTTCTTC. It specifies CASSAPFYRGLAGRTLYNEQFF.